This passage covers 29 T cell receptor beta chains from one sample sequenced in a study of shared clonotypes between healthy human individuals. Using immunoSEQ multiplex PCR, the repertoire was profiled, and TCRdb retains in-frame clones only, with some absent. Here the sample spans about 2 million clones, 85% to 95% being singletons. The specimen sequenced was naive CD4+ T cells sorted from blood. Stated subset: CD45RA+ positively selected. All receptors come from a man aged 18 to 30 in good health.

This rearrangement joins TRBV10-3 to TRBJ1-1, with unresolved D. V lost 3 bases, J lost 8 bases, and 7 bases lay in between. Germline V gene data show CDR1 as ENHRY and CDR2 as SYGVKD. This CDR3 contains 11 residues. In DNA form, the CDR3 reads TGTGCCATCAGTGATACAGCAGAAGCTTTCTTT. Encoded protein: CAISDTAEAFF.

Details on this clone: The same CDR3 also results from other DNA sequences found in this sample. The V gene is TRBV6-5, the J gene TRBJ2-7, with TRBD1 matching over 8 bases. Germline V gene lookup returns CDR1 MNHEY and CDR2 SVGAGI. This CDR3 is built from 13 residues. Unmatched junction bases numbered 4, after V lost 6 bases and J lost 3 bases. This CDR3 reads CASSPDRVYEQYF. In nucleotides, the CDR3 is TGTGCCAGCAGCCCGGACAGGGTCTACGAGCAGTACTTC.

This sequence joins TRBV5-1 and TRBJ1-1; 7 bases match TRBD1. The CDR3 length is 13 residues. After removal of 3 bases from V and 5 bases from J, the junction contained 4 bases not matched to a gene. Germline CDR1 SGHRS, CDR2 YFSETQ. The CDR3: CASSSFRGTEAFF. CDR3 coding DNA: TGCGCCAGCAGCTCCTTCAGGGGGACTGAAGCTTTCTTT.

This rearrangement joins TRBV5-1 to TRBJ2-2; tentative D call: TRBD1 (6 bases). The CDR3 runs to 14 residues. Germline loops: CDR1 SGHRS, CDR2 YFSETQ. Trimming removed 4 bases from V and 5 bases from J, with 12 bases in between. CDR3 amino acids: CASSIQGETGELFF. CDR3 in DNA: TGCGCCAGCAGCATACAGGGAGAGACCGGGGAGCTGTTTTTT.

The genes are TRBV5-1 and TRBJ2-3, with 11 nucleotides matching TRBD1. Germline CDR1 and CDR2: SGHRS and YFSETQ. Trimming took 4 bases from V and 3 from J; bases not matched to a gene: 7. This CDR3 is 16 amino acids long. This CDR3 reads CASSPWGQGGTDTQYF. The CDR3 DNA sequence: TGCGCCAGCAGCCCCTGGGGACAGGGGGGAACAGATACGCAGTATTTT.

V is TRBV2 and J is TRBJ1-6; the match to TRBD1 covers 12 bases. CDR1 SNHLY and CDR2 FYNNEI come from the germline V gene. Trimming removed 6 bases from V and 8 bases from J; junction bases left unmatched: 5. CDR3 length equals 15 residues. CDR3 bases: TGTGCCAGCAGGGGGACAGGGGGCGAGTATTCACCCCTCCACTTT. Protein: CASRGTGGEYSPLHF.

The rearrangement links TRBV18 to TRBJ2-1; 10 nucleotides line up with TRBD2. Trimming cost V 5 bases and J 7 bases; bases outside gene matches: 8. This CDR3 region has 15 residues. The germline CDR1 and CDR2 sequences are KGHSH and LQKENI. The CDR3 here is CASSVTSGVINEQFF. The CDR3 DNA reads TGTGCCAGCTCAGTCACTAGCGGGGTAATTAATGAGCAGTTCTTC.

Points on this clone: Additional DNA sequences in this sample encode the identical CDR3. The chain couples TRBV18 to TRBJ2-7; TRBD1 matches at 9 bases. CDR1 is KGHSH and CDR2 is LQKENI in the germline V gene. This CDR3 has 14 amino acids. V shed 0 bases, J shed 6 bases, and the junction held 3 bases outside the gene matches. This chain's CDR3 is CASSPPGQGLEQYF. CDR3 bases: TGTGCCAGCTCACCACCCGGACAGGGGCTCGAGCAGTACTTC.

This clone is a singleton in its sample. The chain uses TRBV29-1 and TRBJ2-7; 10 nucleotides match TRBD1. V lost 6 bases to trimming and J lost 4 bases; unmatched junction nucleotides: 9. The germline gives CDR1 SQVTM, CDR2 ANQGSEA. There are 14 residues in the CDR3. The CDR3: CSVRQGAGWYEQYF. The CDR3 nucleotides are TGCAGCGTCAGACAGGGGGCGGGTTGGTACGAGCAGTACTTC.

The V gene is TRBV5-1, the J gene TRBJ1-6; the D is unclear. The germline V and J ends were trimmed by 4 bases and 7 bases, with 12 bases remaining between them. This CDR3 has 14 residues. Per the germline V gene, CDR1 is SGHRS and CDR2 is YFSETQ. CDR3 in amino acids: CASSGDLGNSPLHF. CDR3 DNA sequence: TGCGCCAGCAGCGGGGATCTGGGGAATTCACCCCTCCACTTT.

In this sample, this clone turned up a few times. V gene TRBV4-3 combines with J gene TRBJ2-2; D perhaps matches TRBD2 (6 bases). Trimming cost V 0 bases and J 7 bases, with 6 bases left between them. In germline, CDR1 is LGHNA, CDR2 YSLEER. The CDR3 is 13 residues long. CDR3 nucleotide sequence: TGCGCCAGCAGCCAAGAGGGGGGCGGGGAGCTGTTTTTT. This gives the protein CASSQEGGGELFF.

This clone appeared once. The V gene is TRBV6-1, the J gene TRBJ1-6; no definite D call. Germline CDR1 MNHNS, CDR2 SASEGT. The V end was cut by 7 bases, the J end by 7 bases, with 11 bases between. The length of the CDR3 is 13 residues. CDR3 protein: CASKKEANSPLHF. For the CDR3, the DNA is TGTGCCAGCAAAAAGGAGGCCAATTCACCCCTCCACTTT.

The V call is TRBV30, the J call TRBJ1-1, with a possible D match to TRBD1 (5 bases). Trimming removed 5 bases from V and 3 bases from J, with 13 bases in between. The germline CDR1 and CDR2 sequences are GTSNPN and SVGIG (reference sequence). The CDR3 is 13 amino acids. The CDR3 DNA reads as TGTGCCTGGGCGTTGGGGCAGGACACTGAAGCTTTCTTT. Protein sequence: CAWALGQDTEAFF.

The genes are TRBV5-1 and TRBJ2-6; possibly TRBD1 for D (5 bases). Germline V CDR1 and CDR2: SGHRS, YFSETQ. This CDR3 spans 14 amino acids. V lost 4 bases and J lost 3, with 8 bases in between. CDR3 nucleotides: TGCGCCAGCAGCAACACAGGTGGGGCCAACGTCCTGACTTTC. This encodes CASSNTGGANVLTF.

On this clone itself: Other DNA sequences in the same sample also yield this CDR3. The V and J genes are TRBV5-1 and TRBJ2-5; D not resolved. With 4 bases removed from V and 5 bases from J, the gap between germline ends came to 9 bases. Germline V lookup: CDR1 SGHRS, CDR2 YFSETQ. The CDR3 sequence is 12 residues long. The CDR3 spells CASSRVGETQYF. CDR3 coding DNA: TGCGCCAGCAGCCGGGTAGGGGAGACCCAGTACTTC.

CDR3 loop: CASAGNTITPNTGELFF. Here the CDR3 DNA reads TGTGCCAGCGCAGGGAATACGATTACTCCGAACACCGGGGAGCTGTTTTTT. The chain carries TRBV7-9 and TRBJ2-2, with D maybe TRBD1 (5 bases). Trimming cost V 8 bases and J 0 bases, with 19 bases left between them. Germline assignment: CDR1 SEHNR and CDR2 FQNEAQ (reference sequence). The CDR3 runs to 17 residues. Combining the CDR3 with reference TRBV7-9 and TRBJ2-2 gives the whole variable domain DTGVSQNPRHKITKRGQNVTFRCDPISEHNRLYWYRQTLGQGPEFLTYFQNEAQLEKSRLLSDRFSAERPKGSFSTLEIQRTEQGDSAMYLCASAGNTITPNTGELFFGEGSRLTVL.

The chain is built from TRBV6-5 and TRBJ2-3; unclear D gene. This CDR3 has 12 residues. V was trimmed by 6 bases and J by 5 bases, leaving 9 bases between them. Germline loops: CDR1 MNHEY, CDR2 SVGAGI. The CDR3 DNA reads as TGTGCCAGCAGCAATAGAGTAGATACGCAGTATTTT. Residues: CASSNRVDTQYF.

As DNA, the CDR3 is TGTGCCAGCAATACAGACCCGTCACCCCTCCACTTT. It translates to CASNTDPSPLHF. V gene TRBV6-1 combines with J gene TRBJ1-6; no clear D gene. The germline gives CDR1 MNHNS, CDR2 SASEGT. Trimming removed 7 bases from V and 10 bases from J, with 11 bases in between. CDR3 length: 12 amino acids.

J is TRBJ1-5 and V is TRBV9, with TRBD1 as a possible D gene (5 bases). V lost 4 bases, J lost 2 bases, and 13 bases lay in between. The germline V gene encodes CDR1 SGDLS and CDR2 YYNGEE. The CDR3 loop spans 15 amino acids. DNA of the CDR3: TGTGCCAGCAGCACCGGGGGGAACGGCAATCAGCCCCAGCATTTT. Translating it yields CASSTGGNGNQPQHF. Full variable domain (missing parts from reference TRBV9 and TRBJ1-5): DSGVTQTPKHLITATGQRVTLRCSPRSGDLSVYWYQQSLDQGLQFLIQYYNGEERAKGNILERFSAQQFPDLHSELNLSSLELGDSALYFCASSTGGNGNQPQHFGDGTRLSIL.

The table lists this clone with a count of one. It is likely a read error, because the conserved phenylalanine at the end of the CDR3 is missing. The DNA is omitted, as the CDR3 cannot be located on it reliably, and the CDR3 follows TCRdb's listing. The chain joins TRBV2 to TRBJ2-7; the table calls TRBD1, which could not be checked here. The CDR3 length equals 12 residues, ends included. Germline CDR1 SNHLY, CDR2 FYNNEI. CDR3 sequence reads: CASSAGTGRTLL.

The chain is built from TRBV2 and TRBJ1-2; D may be TRBD1 (5 bases). This CDR3 contains 15 residues. Trimming took off 7 bases at V and 5 bases at J, with 20 bases between the two ends. Germline CDR1 SNHLY, CDR2 FYNNEI. The CDR3 nucleotides are TGTGCCAGCATTCCCCGGGGGACCCAGTCTTATGGCTACACCTTC. Encoded protein: CASIPRGTQSYGYTF.

The V and J genes are TRBV19 and TRBJ1-5; D ambiguous. Trimming took 2 bases from V and 1 from J, leaving 9 bases between them. Germline CDR1 is LNHDA and CDR2 is SQIVND (reference sequence). The CDR3 length is 15 residues. The CDR3 DNA is TGTGCCAGTAGTATAACGCCCGGGAGCAATCAGCCCCAGCATTTT. As protein: CASSITPGSNQPQHF.

Note on this clone: Other DNA sequences in the same sample also yield this CDR3. This rearrangement joins TRBV11-2 to TRBJ2-1, with 10 bases matching TRBD2. The CDR3 extends over 15 amino acids. Germline values: CDR1 SGHAT, CDR2 FQNNGV. V was clipped by 5 bases and J by 2 bases; unmatched bases: 3. CDR3 amino acids: CASSLTSGAYNEQFF. CDR3 DNA: TGTGCCAGCAGCCTTACTAGCGGGGCCTACAATGAGCAGTTCTTC.

The CDR3 DNA reads as TGCAGCGTTACGGGGCCTCCTGCGAACACCGGGGAGCTGTTTTTT. It yields the protein CSVTGPPANTGELFF. J is TRBJ2-2 and V is TRBV29-1, with D perhaps matching TRBD1 or TRBD2 (5 bases each). The CDR3 totals 15 residues. Deletions cut 5 bases from V and 0 bases from J, with 13 bases between. CDR1 and CDR2 from the germline V gene are SQVTM and ANQGSEA.

This chain connects TRBV7-3 to TRBJ2-3; weak D call: TRBD2 (6 bases). Germline CDR1 is SGHTA and CDR2 is FQGTGA. V lost 2 bases to trimming and J lost 2 bases, with 11 bases between them. This CDR3 has 15 amino acids. Here the CDR3 DNA reads TGTGCCAGCAGCTTAGGGGGACTGTACACAGATACGCAGTATTTT. Protein product: CASSLGGLYTDTQYF.

The chain links TRBV2 to TRBJ2-7; 7 bases align to TRBD1. This CDR3 has 15 residues. Looked up from germline, CDR1 is SNHLY and CDR2 is FYNNEI. The trim removed 6 bases at V and 7 bases at J, leaving 15 bases unmatched. CDR3 nucleotide sequence: TGTGCCAGCAGCCCAAGAAGACAGGGTGTGGTTGAGCAGTACTTC. It codes for CASSPRRQGVVEQYF.

In its sample, this clone was seen once. The chain couples TRBV4-1 to TRBJ2-7; TRBD2 is a possible D gene (6 bases). Trimming shortened V by 2 bases and J by 0 bases, and 11 bases separated the two germline ends. The CDR3 extends over 15 amino acids. Germline V gives CDR1 MGHRA, CDR2 YSYEKL. The CDR3 DNA reads TGCGCCAGCAGCCAATCCCTAGCGAGCTCCTACGAGCAGTACTTC. It encodes CASSQSLASSYEQYF.

The chain has TRBV9 and TRBJ1-5; no clear D. Germline CDR1 SGDLS, CDR2 YYNGEE. The CDR3 consists of 14 residues. V lost 5 bases to trimming and J lost 1 base, with 10 bases between them. CDR3 bases: TGTGCCAGCAGTGAATCGGACAGCAATCAGCCCCAGCATTTT. The encoded protein is CASSESDSNQPQHF.

The chain recombines TRBV6-5 with TRBJ2-1; the match to TRBD2 covers 15 bases. The V gene's germline CDR1 is MNHEY and CDR2 SVGAGI. The ends lost 5 bases at V and 10 bases at J; junction bases unmatched: 6. The CDR3 loop spans 15 amino acids. CDR3: CASSKPGTSGREQFF. CDR3 bases: TGTGCCAGCAGTAAGCCCGGGACTAGCGGGAGGGAGCAGTTCTTC.